This TCR beta chain emerged from a study of cytomegalovirus exposure and HLA in healthy donors. Overall study findings and caveats: A subsequent analysis found that TCR clusters from the first cohort also tended to co-occur in the 120 or so validation repertoires, with approximately 94% of cluster scores above 0. Confirmation in vitro established that a few CMV-associated chains were specific for CMV antigens.

The trim removed 3 bases at V and 7 bases at J, leaving 6 bases unmatched. This CDR3 comprises 15 residues. Germline V gene sequence: CDR1 SGHDN, CDR2 FVKESK. Libraries were prepared by immunoSEQ multiplex PCR; TCRdb keeps only in-frame clonotypes and omits some of them. The sample lists more than 100,000 clones, approximately 87% occurring once. These donors were members of the roughly 130-subject validation cohort, a group separate from the approximately 670-subject first cohort. This clone was seen a few times. Antigen: not known. The V and J genes are TRBV14 and TRBJ1-4; 9 positions agree with TRBD1. The specimen sequenced was PBMCs. This receptor was obtained from a woman aged 18 to 35 in good health and CMV-seropositive. CDR3 coding DNA: TGTGCCAGCAGCCATGCCGGGACAGGGAGTGAAAAACTGTTTTTT. Translation: CASSHAGTGSEKLFF.